A single sample gave rise to the 20 T cell receptor beta chains below, sequenced in a study of blood T cell repertoires in COVID-19. Assay used: immunoSEQ multiplex PCR; TCRdb lists only in-frame clones, some missing. The table includes some 290,000 clones, less than 90% detected once. The sample taken for sequencing was peripheral blood. The receptors were gathered from a man between 60 and 70 years old who had recovered from COVID-19.

The rearrangement links TRBV7-9 to TRBJ2-7, with D perhaps matching TRBD2 (6 bases). The CDR3 totals 15 residues. Trimming pared 5 bases from V and 3 bases from J, leaving 17 bases between. CDR1 and CDR2 (germline): SEHNR, FQNEAQ (reference sequence). CDR3 sequence reads: CASSKLGTPDYEQYF. CDR3 coding DNA: TGTGCCAGCAGCAAACTCGGGACTCCGGACTACGAGCAGTACTTC. The full variable domain, rest sourced from reference TRBV7-9 and TRBJ2-7, is DTGVSQNPRHKITKRGQNVTFRCDPISEHNRLYWYRQTLGQGPEFLTYFQNEAQLEKSRLLSDRFSAERPKGSFSTLEIQRTEQGDSAMYLCASSKLGTPDYEQYFGPGTRLTVT.

This clone was seen once. J is TRBJ1-5 and V is TRBV6-1, with D uncertain. This CDR3 region has 14 residues. Trimming took 1 base from V and 3 from J, leaving 7 bases between them. Germline loops: CDR1 MNHNS, CDR2 SASEGT. The CDR3 spells CASSEGATNQPQHF. CDR3 coding DNA: TGTGCCAGCAGTGAAGGCGCAACCAATCAGCCCCAGCATTTT.

The chain recombines TRBV6-6 with TRBJ2-1; 11 bases map to TRBD2. The length of the CDR3 is 15 residues. Germline V CDR1 and CDR2: MNHNY, SVGAGI (reference sequence). V was pared by 5 bases and J by 6 bases, with 6 bases of the junction left unmatched. CDR3 in amino acids: CASSRLAGTVNEQFF. CDR3 DNA sequence: TGTGCCAGCAGTCGACTAGCGGGGACGGTCAATGAGCAGTTCTTC.

The rearrangement links TRBV9 to TRBJ2-3; TRBD1 aligns across 7 bases. The CDR3 covers 12 residues. Trimming took 5 bases from V and 5 from J; bases not matched to a gene: 2. The germline CDR1 and CDR2 sequences are SGDLS and YYNGEE. CDR3 nucleotide sequence: TGTGCCAGCAGGGGGGACAGAGATACGCAGTATTTT. Amino acids: CASRGDRDTQYF.

The chain combines TRBV5-1 with TRBJ1-6; tentative D call: TRBD1 (6 bases). The CDR3 loop spans 13 amino acids. CDR1 is SGHRS, CDR2 YFSETQ, per germline. Trimming took 4 bases from V and 10 from J, leaving 12 bases between them. This chain's CDR3 is CASSPQGRSPLHF. In DNA form, the CDR3 reads TGCGCCAGCAGCCCACAGGGTCGGTCACCCCTCCACTTT.

This rearrangement joins TRBV11-2 to TRBJ2-7; 10 bases line up with TRBD2. V trimming: 5 bases; J trimming: 1 base; junction bases outside the gene matches: 5. This CDR3 has 15 residues. CDR1 SGHAT and CDR2 FQNNGV come from the germline V gene. CDR3 residues: CASSPELAGSYEQYF. The DNA of the CDR3 is TGTGCCAGCAGCCCTGAACTAGCGGGATCCTACGAGCAGTACTTC.

This chain connects TRBV5-4 to TRBJ2-7; 8 bases map to TRBD1. From germline, CDR1 is SGHNT and CDR2 YYREEE (reference sequence). The CDR3 spans 14 residues. V lost 2 bases and J lost 7; bases outside the gene matches: 8. The CDR3 here is CASSLRTGLAEQYF. The DNA for the CDR3 is TGTGCCAGCAGCTTACGGACAGGGCTGGCGGAGCAGTACTTC.

CDR3 sequence reads: CASSPGSGLAAYEQYF. The CDR3 DNA is TGTGCCAGCTCACCAGGGTCAGGACTAGCGGCCTACGAGCAGTACTTC. The chain carries TRBV18 and TRBJ2-7, with 10 bases that match TRBD2. CDR1 and CDR2 from the germline V gene are KGHSH and LQKENI. V was pared by 2 bases and J by 2 bases, with 6 bases of the junction left unmatched. CDR3 length: 16 amino acids.

The rearrangement links TRBV6-5 to TRBJ1-5; no firm D call. Trimming took 6 bases from V and 1 from J, leaving 10 bases between them. Germline V gene data show CDR1 as MNHEY and CDR2 as SVGAGI. The CDR3 runs to 14 residues. CDR3 DNA sequence: TGTGCCAGCAGCCACGTACGGAGCAATCAGCCCCAGCATTTT. Translation gives CASSHVRSNQPQHF.

This clone was seen only once. J is TRBJ1-5 and V is TRBV6-1; 9 bases agree with TRBD1. The V segment lost 3 bases and the J segment 6 bases; nucleotides outside the gene matches: 9. Germline V gene sequence: CDR1 MNHNS, CDR2 SASEGT. This CDR3 region has 16 residues. This CDR3 is CASSDHRGLGPQPQHF. The CDR3 nucleotides read TGTGCCAGCAGTGACCACAGGGGGCTTGGGCCTCAGCCCCAGCATTTT.

V usage is TRBV19 and J usage is TRBJ2-5; 12 bases are shared with TRBD2. Germline V gives CDR1 LNHDA, CDR2 SQIVND (reference sequence). Trimming cost V 10 bases and J 4 bases; bases outside gene matches: 7. The CDR3 is 14 amino acids. The CDR3 is CATSGGALGETQYF. For the CDR3, the DNA is TGTGCCACTAGCGGGGGGGCCTTGGGAGAGACCCAGTACTTC. Supplemented by reference TRBV19 and TRBJ2-5, the full variable domain reads DGGITQSPKYLFRKEGQNVTLSCEQNLNHDAMYWYRQDPGQGLRLIYYSQIVNDFQKGDIAEGYSVSREKKESFPLTVTSAQKNPTAFYLCATSGGALGETQYFGPGTRLLVL.

The chain couples TRBV4-1 to TRBJ2-5, with TRBD1 matching 10 bases. This CDR3 region has 18 residues. Germline-derived CDR1 and CDR2 are MGHRA and YSYEKL. Losses at the gene ends were 1 base for V and 5 bases for J; bases not matched to a gene: 13. The CDR3 spells CASSQVDRGTGVEETQYF. The CDR3 region has the DNA TGCGCCAGCAGCCAAGTCGATCGGGGGACAGGGGTTGAGGAGACCCAGTACTTC.

The chain joins TRBV7-9 to TRBJ2-7, with D maybe TRBD1 (5 bases). This CDR3 comprises 13 residues. Germline V gene lookup returns CDR1 SEHNR and CDR2 FQNEAQ (reference sequence). V lost 3 bases, J lost 9 bases, and 15 bases lay in between. This chain's CDR3 is CASSLGQGLRQYF. The CDR3 DNA reads TGTGCCAGCAGCTTGGGCCAGGGTCTAAGGCAGTACTTC.

The V call is TRBV28, the J call TRBJ2-1; 7 bases are shared with TRBD1. This CDR3 comprises 14 residues. CDR1 is MDHEN, CDR2 SYDVKM, per germline. V was pared by 8 bases and J by 8 bases, with 12 bases of the junction left unmatched. This CDR3 is CASLDRARGDEQFF. The CDR3 coding sequence is TGTGCCAGCCTTGACAGGGCACGGGGCGATGAGCAGTTCTTC.

V usage is TRBV19 and J usage is TRBJ2-1, with 8 bases identical to TRBD1. With V trimmed by 6 bases and J by 2 bases, 3 bases remained unmatched. Germline V gene lookup returns CDR1 LNHDA and CDR2 SQIVND (reference sequence). The CDR3 runs to 14 residues. The CDR3 DNA is TGTGCCAGTAGCGCGGGACAGGCCTACAATGAGCAGTTCTTC. The encoded protein is CASSAGQAYNEQFF.

The rearrangement uses TRBV10-2 and TRBJ1-5; possible D gene TRBD1, 6 bases. With 6 bases removed from V and 4 bases from J, the gap between germline ends came to 13 bases. Germline V gives CDR1 WSHSY, CDR2 SAAADI. The length of the CDR3 is 14 residues. The CDR3 loop is CASRANDRNQPQHF. Written as DNA, the CDR3 is TGCGCCAGCAGAGCGAATGACAGGAATCAGCCCCAGCATTTT.

The genes are TRBV5-6 and TRBJ2-3, with 9 bases matching TRBD1. Trimming removed 1 base from V and 6 bases from J; junction bases left unmatched: 3. CDR1 is SGHDT, CDR2 YYEEEE, per germline. The CDR3 spans 14 residues. Here the CDR3 DNA reads TGTGCCAGCAGCTTGTATGGGACAGGGGATACGCAGTATTTT. Translated: CASSLYGTGDTQYF.

J is TRBJ2-3 and V is TRBV20-1; no clear D. The V gene lost 6 bases and the J gene lost 5 bases, with 9 bases spanning the gap. This CDR3 is built from 11 residues. Per the germline V gene, CDR1 is DFQATT and CDR2 is SNEGSKA (reference sequence). CDR3 DNA: TGCAGTGCCCTTGCGCAAGATACGCAGTATTTT. Translated, it gives CSALAQDTQYF.

The chain employs TRBV29-1 and TRBJ1-1; 7 bases are a match to TRBD1. From germline, CDR1 is SQVTM and CDR2 ANQGSEA. This CDR3 is 14 amino acids long. Trimming at V came to 4 bases and at J to 1 base, leaving 6 bases not matched to a gene. The CDR3 DNA follows: TGCAGCGTTGCCCGGACAGGAAGGAACACTGAAGCTTTCTTT. Residues: CSVARTGRNTEAFF.

This chain's CDR3 is CASSFGEHRFEGYTF. Written as DNA, the CDR3 is TGTGCCAGCAGTTTTGGCGAACACAGGTTTGAAGGCTACACCTTC. This rearrangement joins TRBV27 to TRBJ1-2; D may be TRBD1 (5 bases). The CDR3 consists of 15 residues. V was pared by 3 bases and J by 8 bases, with 19 bases between. CDR1 MNHEY and CDR2 SMNVEV come from the germline V gene (reference sequence).